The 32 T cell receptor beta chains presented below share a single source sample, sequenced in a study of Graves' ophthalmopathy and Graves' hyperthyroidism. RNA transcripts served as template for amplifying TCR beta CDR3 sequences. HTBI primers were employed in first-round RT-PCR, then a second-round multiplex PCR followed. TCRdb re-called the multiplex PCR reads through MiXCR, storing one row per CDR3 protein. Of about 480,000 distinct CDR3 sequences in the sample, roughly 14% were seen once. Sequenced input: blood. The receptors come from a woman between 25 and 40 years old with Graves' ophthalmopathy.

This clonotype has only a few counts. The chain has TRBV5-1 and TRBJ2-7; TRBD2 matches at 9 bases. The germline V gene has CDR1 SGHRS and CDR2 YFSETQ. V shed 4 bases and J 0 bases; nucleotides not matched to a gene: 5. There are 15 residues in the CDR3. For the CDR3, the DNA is TGCGCCAGCAGCACCGGGACTAGCAGCTCCTACGAGCAGTACTTC. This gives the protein CASSTGTSSSYEQYF.

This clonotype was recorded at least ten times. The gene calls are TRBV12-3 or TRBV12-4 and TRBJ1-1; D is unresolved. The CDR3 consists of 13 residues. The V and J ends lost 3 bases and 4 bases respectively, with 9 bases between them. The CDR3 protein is CASSFTVATEAFF. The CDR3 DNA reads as TGTGCCAGCAGTTTCACGGTGGCCACTGAAGCTTTCTTT.

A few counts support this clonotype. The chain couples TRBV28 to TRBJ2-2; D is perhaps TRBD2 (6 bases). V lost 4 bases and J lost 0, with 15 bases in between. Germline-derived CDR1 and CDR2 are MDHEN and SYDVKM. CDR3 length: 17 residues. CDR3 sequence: CASSSLTRGPNTGELFF. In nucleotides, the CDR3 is TGTGCCAGCAGTTCGCTGACTAGGGGTCCGAACACCGGGGAGCTGTTTTTT. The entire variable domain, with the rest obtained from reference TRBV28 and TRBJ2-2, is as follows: DVKVTQSSRYLVKRTGEKVFLECVQDMDHENMFWYRQDPGLGLRLIYFSYDVKMKEKGDIPEGYSVSREKKERFSLILESASTNQTSMYLCASSSLTRGPNTGELFFGEGSRLTVL.

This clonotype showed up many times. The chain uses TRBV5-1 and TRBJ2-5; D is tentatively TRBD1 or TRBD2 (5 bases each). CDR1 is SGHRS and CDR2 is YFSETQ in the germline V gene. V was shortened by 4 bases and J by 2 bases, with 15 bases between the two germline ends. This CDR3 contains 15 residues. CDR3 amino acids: CASSPTTGRQETQYF. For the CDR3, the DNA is TGCGCCAGCAGCCCGACCACGGGACGGCAAGAGACCCAGTACTTC.

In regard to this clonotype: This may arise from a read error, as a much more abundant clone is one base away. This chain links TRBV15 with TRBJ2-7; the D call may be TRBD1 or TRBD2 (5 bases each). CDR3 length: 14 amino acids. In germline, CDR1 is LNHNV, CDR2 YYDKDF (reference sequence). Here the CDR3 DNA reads TGTGCCTCCAGCGGACGGGACCAGACCTACGAGCAGTACTTC. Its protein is CASSGRDQTYEQYF.

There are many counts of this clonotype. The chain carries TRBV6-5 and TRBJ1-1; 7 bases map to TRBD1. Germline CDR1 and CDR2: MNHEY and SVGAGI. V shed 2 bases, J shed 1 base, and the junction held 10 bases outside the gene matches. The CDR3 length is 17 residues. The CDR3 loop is CASSYTLPGTANTEAFF. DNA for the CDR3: TGTGCCAGCAGTTACACCCTACCCGGGACAGCGAACACTGAAGCTTTCTTT.

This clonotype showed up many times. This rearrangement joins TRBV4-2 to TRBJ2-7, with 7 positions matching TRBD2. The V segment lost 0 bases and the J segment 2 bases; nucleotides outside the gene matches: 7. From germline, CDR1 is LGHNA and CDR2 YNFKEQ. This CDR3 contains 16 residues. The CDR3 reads CASSQDGSGATYEQYF. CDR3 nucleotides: TGTGCCAGCAGCCAAGATGGCAGCGGGGCTACCTACGAGCAGTACTTC.

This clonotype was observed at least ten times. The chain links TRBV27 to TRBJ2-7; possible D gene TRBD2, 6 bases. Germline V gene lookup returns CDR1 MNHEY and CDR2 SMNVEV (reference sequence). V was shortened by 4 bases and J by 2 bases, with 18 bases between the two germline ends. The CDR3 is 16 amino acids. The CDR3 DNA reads TGTGCCAGCAGTTCCCAGCGGCTAGCGAAAACCTACGAGCAGTACTTC. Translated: CASSSQRLAKTYEQYF.

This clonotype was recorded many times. CDR3 sequence: CASSLNIDRVYEQYF. The DNA for the CDR3 is TGTGCCAGCAGTTTAAACATTGACAGAGTATACGAGCAGTACTTC. The chain carries TRBV28 and TRBJ2-7; possibly TRBD1 for D (5 bases). The CDR3 runs 15 residues. Per germline, CDR1 MDHEN and CDR2 SYDVKM. V was pared by 2 bases and J by 4 bases, with 15 bases between.

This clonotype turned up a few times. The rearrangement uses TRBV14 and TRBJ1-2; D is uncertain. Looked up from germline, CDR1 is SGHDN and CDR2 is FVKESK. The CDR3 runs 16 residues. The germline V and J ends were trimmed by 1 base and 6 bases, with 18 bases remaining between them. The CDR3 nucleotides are TGTGCCAGCAGCCAAGGTTCACGGCGGGTCTACAATGGCTACACCTTC. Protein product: CASSQGSRRVYNGYTF.

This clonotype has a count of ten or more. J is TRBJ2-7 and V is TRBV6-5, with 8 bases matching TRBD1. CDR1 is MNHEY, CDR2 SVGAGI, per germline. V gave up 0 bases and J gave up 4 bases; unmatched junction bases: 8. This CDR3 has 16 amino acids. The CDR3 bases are TGTGCCAGCAGTTACTCGACCCGGACAGGGCGTTACGAGCAGTACTTC. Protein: CASSYSTRTGRYEQYF.

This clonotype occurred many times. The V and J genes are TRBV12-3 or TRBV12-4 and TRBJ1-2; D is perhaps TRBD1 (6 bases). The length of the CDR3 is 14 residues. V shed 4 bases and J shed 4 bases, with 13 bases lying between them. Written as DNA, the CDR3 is TGTGCCAGCAGTTCTACGATGGGGGCCTATGGCTACACCTTC. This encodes CASSSTMGAYGYTF.

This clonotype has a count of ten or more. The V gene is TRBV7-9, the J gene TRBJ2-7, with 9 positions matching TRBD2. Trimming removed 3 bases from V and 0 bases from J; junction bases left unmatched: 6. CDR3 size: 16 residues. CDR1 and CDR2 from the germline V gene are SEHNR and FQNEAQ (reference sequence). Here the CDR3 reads CASSFQTSGPSYEQYF. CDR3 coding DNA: TGTGCCAGCAGCTTTCAGACTAGCGGACCCTCCTACGAGCAGTACTTC.

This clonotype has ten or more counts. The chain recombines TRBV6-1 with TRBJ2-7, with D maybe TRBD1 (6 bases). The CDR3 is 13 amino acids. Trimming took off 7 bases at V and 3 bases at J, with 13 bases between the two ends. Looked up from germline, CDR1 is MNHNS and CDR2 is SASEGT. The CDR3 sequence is CASMGHGRYEQYF. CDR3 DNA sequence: TGTGCCAGCATGGGACATGGCCGCTACGAGCAGTACTTC.

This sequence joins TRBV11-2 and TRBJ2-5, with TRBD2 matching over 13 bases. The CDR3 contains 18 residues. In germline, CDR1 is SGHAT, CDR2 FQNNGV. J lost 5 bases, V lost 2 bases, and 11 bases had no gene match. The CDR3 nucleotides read TGTGCCAGCAGCTTATTGGGCAGACTAGCGGGGGGTATGGAGACCCAGTACTTC. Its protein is CASSLLGRLAGGMETQYF.

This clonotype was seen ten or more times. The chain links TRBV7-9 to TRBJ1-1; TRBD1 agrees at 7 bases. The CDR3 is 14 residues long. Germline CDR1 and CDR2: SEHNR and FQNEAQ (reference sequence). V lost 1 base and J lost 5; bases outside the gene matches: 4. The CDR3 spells CASSLEGASTEAFF. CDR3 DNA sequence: TGTGCCAGCAGCTTAGAGGGGGCAAGTACTGAAGCTTTCTTT.

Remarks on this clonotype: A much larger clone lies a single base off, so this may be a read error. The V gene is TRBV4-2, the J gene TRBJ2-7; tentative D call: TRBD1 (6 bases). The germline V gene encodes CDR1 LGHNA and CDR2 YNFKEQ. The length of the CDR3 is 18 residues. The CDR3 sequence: CASTQGPAIPTLPYERYF. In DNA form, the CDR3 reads TGTGCCAGCACCCAGGGGCCGGCCATACCGACTCTACCCTACGAGCGGTACTTC.

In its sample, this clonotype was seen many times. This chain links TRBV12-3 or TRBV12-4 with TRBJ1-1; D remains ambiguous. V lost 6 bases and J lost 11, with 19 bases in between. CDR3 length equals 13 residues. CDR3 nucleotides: TGTGCCAGCAGGGTAGAGGGTTTGGTGTGGGCTTTCTTT. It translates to CASRVEGLVWAFF.

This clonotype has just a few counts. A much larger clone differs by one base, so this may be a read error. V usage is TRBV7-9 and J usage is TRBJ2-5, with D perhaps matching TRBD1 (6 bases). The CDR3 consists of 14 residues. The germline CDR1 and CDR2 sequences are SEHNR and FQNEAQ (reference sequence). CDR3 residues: CASSSRDKQETKYF. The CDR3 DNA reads TGTGCCAGCAGCTCCCGGGACAAACAAGAGACCAAGTACTTC.

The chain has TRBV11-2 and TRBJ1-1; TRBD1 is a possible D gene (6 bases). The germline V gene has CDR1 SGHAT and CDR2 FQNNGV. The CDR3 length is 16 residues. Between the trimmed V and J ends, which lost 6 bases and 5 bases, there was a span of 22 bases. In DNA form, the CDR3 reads TGTGCCAGCAGTACCCATGCTGGGGGCGTTTGGACTGAAGCTTTCTTT. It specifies CASSTHAGGVWTEAFF.

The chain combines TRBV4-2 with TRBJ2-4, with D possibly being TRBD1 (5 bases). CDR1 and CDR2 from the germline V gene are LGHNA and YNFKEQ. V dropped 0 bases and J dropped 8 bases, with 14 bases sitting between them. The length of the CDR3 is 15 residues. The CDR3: CASSQDKGSRDIQYF. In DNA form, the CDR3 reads TGTGCCAGCAGCCAAGATAAGGGTAGCAGGGACATTCAGTACTTC.

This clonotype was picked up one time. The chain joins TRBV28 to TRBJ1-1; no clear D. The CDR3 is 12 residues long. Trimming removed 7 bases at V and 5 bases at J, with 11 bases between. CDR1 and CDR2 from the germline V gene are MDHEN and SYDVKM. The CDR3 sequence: CASISTPTEAFF. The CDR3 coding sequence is TGTGCCAGCATCTCCACACCGACTGAAGCTTTCTTT.

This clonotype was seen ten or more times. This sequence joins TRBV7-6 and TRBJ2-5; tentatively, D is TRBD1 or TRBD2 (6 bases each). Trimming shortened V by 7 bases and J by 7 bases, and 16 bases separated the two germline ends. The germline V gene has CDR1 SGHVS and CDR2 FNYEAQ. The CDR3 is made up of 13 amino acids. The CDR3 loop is CASKEGGVGTQYF. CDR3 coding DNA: TGTGCCAGCAAGGAGGGGGGTGTAGGGACCCAGTACTTC.

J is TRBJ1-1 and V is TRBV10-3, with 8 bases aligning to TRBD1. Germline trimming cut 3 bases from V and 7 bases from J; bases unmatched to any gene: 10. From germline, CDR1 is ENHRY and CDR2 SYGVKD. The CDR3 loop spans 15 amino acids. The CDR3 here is CAISETSGGAGEAFF. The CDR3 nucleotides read TGTGCCATCAGTGAAACCTCAGGGGGCGCGGGTGAAGCTTTCTTT.

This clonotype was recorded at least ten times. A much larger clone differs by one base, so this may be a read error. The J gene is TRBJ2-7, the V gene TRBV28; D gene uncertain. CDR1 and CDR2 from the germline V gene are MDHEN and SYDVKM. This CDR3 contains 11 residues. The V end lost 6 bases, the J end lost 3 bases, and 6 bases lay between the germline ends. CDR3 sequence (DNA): TGTGCCAGCAGCTTTCACTACGAGCAGTACTTC. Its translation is CASSFHYEQYF.

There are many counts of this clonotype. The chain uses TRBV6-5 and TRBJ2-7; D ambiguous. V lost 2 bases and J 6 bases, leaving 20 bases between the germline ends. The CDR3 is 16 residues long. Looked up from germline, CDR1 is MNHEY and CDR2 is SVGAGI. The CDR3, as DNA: TGTGCCAGCAGTTACCCGGCAGTGGACGGCGTTGGCGAGCAGTACTTC. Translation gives CASSYPAVDGVGEQYF.

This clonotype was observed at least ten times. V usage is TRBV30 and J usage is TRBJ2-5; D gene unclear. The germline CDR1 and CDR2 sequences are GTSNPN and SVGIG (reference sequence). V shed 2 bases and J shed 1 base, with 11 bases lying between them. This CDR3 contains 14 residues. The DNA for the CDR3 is TGTGCCTGGAGTAGGTTCTATGTCCAAGAGACCCAGTACTTC. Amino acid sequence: CAWSRFYVQETQYF.

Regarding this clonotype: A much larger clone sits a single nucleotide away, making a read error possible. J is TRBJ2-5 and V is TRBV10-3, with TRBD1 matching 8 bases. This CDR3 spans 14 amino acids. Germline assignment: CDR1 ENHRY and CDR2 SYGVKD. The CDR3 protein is CAIRDGQGKETKYF. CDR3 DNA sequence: TGTGCCATCAGGGATGGACAGGGAAAAGAGACCAAGTACTTC.

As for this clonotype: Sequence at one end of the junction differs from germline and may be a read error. Here the CDR3 DNA reads TGTGCCAGCAGCTTGGTTCAAAAGGGGCGAGGGGTTAGAAGCAAAAACATTAAGTACTTC. Protein product: CASSLVQKGRGVRSKNIKYF. The chain joins TRBV28 to TRBJ2-4; tentatively, D is TRBD1 or TRBD2 (5 bases each). This CDR3 contains 20 residues. The V gene's germline CDR1 is MDHEN and CDR2 SYDVKM.

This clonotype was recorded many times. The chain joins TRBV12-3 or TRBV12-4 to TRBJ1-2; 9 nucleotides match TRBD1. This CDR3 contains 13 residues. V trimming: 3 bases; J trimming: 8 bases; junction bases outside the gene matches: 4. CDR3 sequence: CASSFGTGKGYTF. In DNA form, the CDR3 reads TGTGCCAGCAGTTTTGGGACAGGGAAAGGCTACACCTTC.

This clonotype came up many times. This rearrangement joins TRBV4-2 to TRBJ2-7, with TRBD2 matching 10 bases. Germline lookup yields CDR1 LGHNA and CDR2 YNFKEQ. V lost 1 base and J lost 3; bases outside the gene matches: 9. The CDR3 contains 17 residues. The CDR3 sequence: CASSQGGLAGEHYEQYF. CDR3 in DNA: TGTGCCAGCAGCCAAGGCGGGCTAGCGGGGGAACACTACGAGCAGTACTTC.

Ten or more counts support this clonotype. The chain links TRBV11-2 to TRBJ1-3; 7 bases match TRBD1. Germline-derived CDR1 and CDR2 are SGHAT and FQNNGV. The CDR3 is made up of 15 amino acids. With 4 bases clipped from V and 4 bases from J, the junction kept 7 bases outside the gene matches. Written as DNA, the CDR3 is TGTGCCAGCAGCTCATACAGGGGTAAAGGAAACACCATATATTTT. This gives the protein CASSSYRGKGNTIYF.